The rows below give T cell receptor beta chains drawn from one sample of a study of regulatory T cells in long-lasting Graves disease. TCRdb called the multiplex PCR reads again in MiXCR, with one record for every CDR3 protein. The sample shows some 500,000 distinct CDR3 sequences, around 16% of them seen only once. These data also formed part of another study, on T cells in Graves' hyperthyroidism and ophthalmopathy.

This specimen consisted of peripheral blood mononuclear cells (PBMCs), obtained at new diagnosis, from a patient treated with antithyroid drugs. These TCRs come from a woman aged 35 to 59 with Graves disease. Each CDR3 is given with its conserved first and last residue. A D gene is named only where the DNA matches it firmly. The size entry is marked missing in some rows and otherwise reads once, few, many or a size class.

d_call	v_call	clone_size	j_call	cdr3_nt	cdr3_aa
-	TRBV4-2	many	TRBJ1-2	TGTGCCACCTCGACGCGAAACTATGGCTACACCTTC	CATSTRNYGYTF
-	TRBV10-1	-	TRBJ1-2	TGCGCCAGCAGGGACAGACCGAGCTATGGCTACACCTTC	CASRDRPSYGYTF
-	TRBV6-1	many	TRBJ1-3	TGTGCCAGCAGTCCCCGCGGCGGGGAAAACACCATATATTTT	CASSPRGGENTIYF
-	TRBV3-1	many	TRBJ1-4	TGTGCCAGCAGCCAAGTTTCAGGGGAAAAACTGTTTTTT	CASSQVSGEKLFF
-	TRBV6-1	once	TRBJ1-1	TGTGCCAGCCGGAGGGCGCGAGGTACTGAAGCTTTCTTT	CASRRARGTEAFF
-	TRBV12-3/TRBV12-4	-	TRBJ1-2	TGTGCCAGCAGTTTCTGGAGACACTATGGCTACACCTTC	CASSFWRHYGYTF
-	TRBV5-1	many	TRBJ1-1	TGCGCCAGCAGCACCGGGACAACGAACACTGAAGCTTTCTTT	CASSTGTTNTEAFF
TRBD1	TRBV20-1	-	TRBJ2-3	TGCAGTGCTAGAGACCCGGGACAGGGGGCAAAGCGGGGCGGGGATACGCAGTATTTT	CSARDPGQGAKRGGDTQYF
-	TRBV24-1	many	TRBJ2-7	TGTGCCACCAGTGATGGCACCTACGAGCAGTACTTC	CATSDGTYEQYF
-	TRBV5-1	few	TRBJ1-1	TGCGCCAGCGGGGCGGGCGGGACGCCGGTCGGGAGCACTGAAGCTTTCTTT	CASGAGGTPVGSTEAFF
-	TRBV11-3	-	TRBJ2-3	TGTGCCAGCAGCTTCCCAGGTCCCCTAGGGCAGTATTTT	CASSFPGPLGQYF
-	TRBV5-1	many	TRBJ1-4	TGCGCCAGCAGCTTCGGGCAGCCAACTAATGAAAAACTGTTTTTT	CASSFGQPTNEKLFF
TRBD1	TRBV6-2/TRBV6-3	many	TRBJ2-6	TGTGCCAGCAGTCTCCACGGCCCCGCATCGGGACAGGGCCTCTACCCCTCTGGGGCCAACGTCCTGACTTTC	CASSLHGPASGQGLYPSGANVLTF
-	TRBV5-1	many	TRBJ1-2	TGCGCCAGCAGCCTGGGGGGCGAAAATGTCGGTGGCTACACCTTC	CASSLGGENVGGYTF
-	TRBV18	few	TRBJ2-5	TGTGCCAGCTCACGGGGGAACCAAGAGACCCAGTACTTC	CASSRGNQETQYF
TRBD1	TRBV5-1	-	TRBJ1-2	TGCGCCAGCAGCTTCCCGGGACAGGGCTCCTATGGCTACACCTTC	CASSFPGQGSYGYTF
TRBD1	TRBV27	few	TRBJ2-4	TGTGCCAGCAGTCGTACCGGGACAGAAAACATTCAGTACTTC	CASSRTGTENIQYF
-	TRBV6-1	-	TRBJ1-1	TGTGCCAGCAGTGACGGGGCAGCGAACACTGAAGCTTTCTTT	CASSDGAANTEAFF
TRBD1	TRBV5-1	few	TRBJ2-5	TGCGCCAGCAGCTTGGACGGGACAGAAGAGACCCAGTACTTC	CASSLDGTEETQYF
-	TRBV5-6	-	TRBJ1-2	TGTGCCAGCAGCTTGATGGGACTCGACAACTATGGCTACACCTTC	CASSLMGLDNYGYTF
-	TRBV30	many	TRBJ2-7	TGTGCCTGGAGTCACAACCTGGGGGGAGAGCAGTACTTC	CAWSHNLGGEQYF
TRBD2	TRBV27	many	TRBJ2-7	TGTGCCAGCAGTTTCTCCATCGGGGAGCGGGGGGCGTTAATACGCTACGAGCAGTACTTC	CASSFSIGERGALIRYEQYF
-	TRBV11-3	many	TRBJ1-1	TGTGCCAGCCAAGTTGGAGGGGTCACTGAAGCTTTCTTT	CASQVGGVTEAFF
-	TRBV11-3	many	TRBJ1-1	TGTGCCAGCAGCTCGGACGGCGCGAACACTGAAGCTTTCTTT	CASSSDGANTEAFF
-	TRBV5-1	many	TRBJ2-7	TGCGCCAGCTCTGAGGGCGGAGACTACGAGCAGTACTTC	CASSEGGDYEQYF
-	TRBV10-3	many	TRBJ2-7	TGTGCCATCAGTGAAAGGGGGTGGGGTGGCGAGCAGTACTTC	CAISERGWGGEQYF
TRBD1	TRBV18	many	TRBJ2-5	TGTGCCAGCTCACCGGGACAGGGAGTAGAGACCCAGTACTTC	CASSPGQGVETQYF
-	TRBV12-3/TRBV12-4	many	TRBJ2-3	TGTGCCAGCAGTTTCGAGGGAACAGTGCAGTATTTT	CASSFEGTVQYF
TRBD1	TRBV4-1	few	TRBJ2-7	TGCGCCAGCAGCCAATTTTTCTTACCCGGGACAGGGACCTACGAGCAGTACTTC	CASSQFFLPGTGTYEQYF
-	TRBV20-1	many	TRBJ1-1	TGCAGTGCTAGAGATAAGACAGCCTTGAGCACTGAAGCTTTCTTT	CSARDKTALSTEAFF
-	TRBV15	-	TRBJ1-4	TGTGCCACCAGCAGAGATACGGGCAGCTACTTCGCAACTAATGAAAAACTGTTTTTT	CATSRDTGSYFATNEKLFF
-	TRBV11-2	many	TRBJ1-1	TGTGCCAGCAGTTCAGGGGCTGCGAACACTGAAGCTTTCTTT	CASSSGAANTEAFF
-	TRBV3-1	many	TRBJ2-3	TGTGCCAGCAGCCCCGGGACCACCGTCCCCCCCGATACGCAGTATTTT	CASSPGTTVPPDTQYF
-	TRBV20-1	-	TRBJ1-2	TGCAGTGCTAGAGATAGCCCTAACTATGGCTACACCTTC	CSARDSPNYGYTF
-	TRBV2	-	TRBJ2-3	TGTGCCAGCGGATGGACCGACCCCACAGATACGCAGTATTTT	CASGWTDPTDTQYF
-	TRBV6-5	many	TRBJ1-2	TGTGCCAGCAGTTACTCGTCCCGGACAGCGGGCGGCTACACCTTC	CASSYSSRTAGGYTF
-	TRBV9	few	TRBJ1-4	TGTGCCAGCAGCGTAGGGGCCGAGACAGCTAATGAAAAACTGTTTTTT	CASSVGAETANEKLFF
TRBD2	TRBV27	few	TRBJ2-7	TGTGCCAGCAGTCGAACACAGCCGGGGGGCTACGAGCAGTACTTC	CASSRTQPGGYEQYF
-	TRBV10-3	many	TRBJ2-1	TGTGCCATCAGTGAGTGGGCGGACAATGAGCAGTTCTTC	CAISEWADNEQFF
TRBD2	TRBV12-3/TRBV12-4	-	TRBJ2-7	TGTGCCAGCAGACTCCTAGCGGGGGGGTACTACGAGCAGTACTTC	CASRLLAGGYYEQYF
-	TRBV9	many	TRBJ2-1	TGTGCCAGCAGCGCGTGGGTCAACAATGAGCAGTTCTTC	CASSAWVNNEQFF
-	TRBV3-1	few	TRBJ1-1	TGTGCCAGCAGGCCTCGGGGGATGAACACTGAAGCTTTCTTT	CASRPRGMNTEAFF
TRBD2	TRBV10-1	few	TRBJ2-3	TGCGCCAGCAGTGAGTCGGGGACTAGCGGGGGGATCGCAGATACGCAGTATTTT	CASSESGTSGGIADTQYF
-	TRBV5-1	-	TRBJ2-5	TGCGCCAGCAGCCCCATGGGTGGGGGCCAAGAGACCCAGTACTTC	CASSPMGGGQETQYF
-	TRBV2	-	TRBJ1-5	TGTGCCAGCAGTGGGACAGTCGGGAATCAGCCCCAGCATTTT	CASSGTVGNQPQHF
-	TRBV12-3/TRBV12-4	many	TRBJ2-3	TGTGCCAGCAGCCCCTCCACACAGCACACAGATACGCAGTATTTT	CASSPSTQHTDTQYF
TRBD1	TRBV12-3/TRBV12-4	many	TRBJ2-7	TGTGCCAGCACCTGGACAGGGTCCTACGAGCAGTACTTC	CASTWTGSYEQYF
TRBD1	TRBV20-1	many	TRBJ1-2	TGCAGTGCTGCACCCCCGGGACAGGGAAGGGATGGCTACACCTTC	CSAAPPGQGRDGYTF
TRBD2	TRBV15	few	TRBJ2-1	TGTGCCACCAGCAGGACTAGCGGCTCCTACAATGAGCAGTTCTTC	CATSRTSGSYNEQFF
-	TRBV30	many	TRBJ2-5	TGTGCCTGGGAGGTCATGGAGACCCAGTACTTC	CAWEVMETQYF
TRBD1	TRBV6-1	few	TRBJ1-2	TGTGCCAGCATGAGGCAGGGGGACTATGGCTACACCTTC	CASMRQGDYGYTF
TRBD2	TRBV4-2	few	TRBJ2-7	TGTGCCAGCAGCCAGGGGGGGCTAGCGGGGGGACTCTACGAGCAGTACTTC	CASSQGGLAGGLYEQYF
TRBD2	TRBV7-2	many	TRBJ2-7	TGTGCCAGCAGCCCCACCGGGCGGGAGTACGAGCAGTACTTC	CASSPTGREYEQYF
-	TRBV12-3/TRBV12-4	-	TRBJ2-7	TGTGCCAGCAGTTTTAGGAGAGCCGAGCAGTACTTC	CASSFRRAEQYF
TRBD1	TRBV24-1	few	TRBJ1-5	TGTGCCACCAGTGTCCTCGGGACAGCTAGCAATCAGCCCCAGCATTTT	CATSVLGTASNQPQHF
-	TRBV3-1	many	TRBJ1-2	TGTGCCAGCAGCCATTTAGGATCAGATCATTTTAACTATGGCTACACCTTC	CASSHLGSDHFNYGYTF
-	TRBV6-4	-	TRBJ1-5	TGTGCCAGCAGTTACTCTTTCGGCAATCAGCCCCAGCATTTT	CASSYSFGNQPQHF
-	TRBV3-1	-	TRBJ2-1	TGTGCCAGCGGGACTCCTCACTCGGATGAGCAGTTCTTC	CASGTPHSDEQFF
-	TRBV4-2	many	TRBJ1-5	TGTGCCAGCAGCCAAGAAGGTACAACTAACAATCAGCCCCAGCATTTT	CASSQEGTTNNQPQHF
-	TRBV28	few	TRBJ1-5	TGTGCCAGCAGTTTACCGCAGGGTCAGAGTAGCAATCAGCCCCAGCATTTT	CASSLPQGQSSNQPQHF